This TCR beta chain appears in the sequencing data of a study of blood T cell repertoires in COVID-19. Overall study context: Nucleic acid was either cDNA or gDNA, and it came from T cells, B-cell-depleted T cells, or PBMCs.

Trimming at V came to 4 bases and at J to 2 bases, leaving 2 bases not matched to a gene. The CDR3 has 15 amino acids. CDR1 and CDR2 (germline): SNHLY, FYNNEI. In the source study's methods: Reference gene primer amplification in the assay estimated nucleated cell counts. Sequencing was performed with immunoSEQ multiplex PCR; in TCRdb, only in-frame clones are kept and a portion is missing. V and J calls and clone size are copied from that table; D and trimming were computed from the DNA. The sample carries 95,000 to 110,000 clones, around 90% recorded once. Input material: peripheral blood. The genes are TRBV2 and TRBJ2-7; 13 bases align to TRBD2. The receptor was derived from a human donor in a cohort sampled during active COVID-19. DNA of the CDR3: TGTGCCAGCAGTGCCGGACTAGCGGGGGCCTACGAGCAGTACTTC. Its protein product is CASSAGLAGAYEQYF.